This paragraph reports one T cell receptor (beta chain). The CDR3 runs 14 residues. The germline gives CDR1 SGHDT, CDR2 YYEEEE. Trimming left V 0 bases short and J 8 bases short, with 14 bases between. This entry is derived from a study of PD-1 blockade in mismatch repair-deficient tumors. Mismatch repair deficiency was confirmed in all patients, by PCR or immunohistochemistry. The table came from immunoSEQ multiplex PCR; TCRdb's copy has only in-frame clones and leaves some out. Altogether 40,000 to 60,000 clones are present, approximately 80% being singletons, with the ten largest covering around 3.2%.

The genes are TRBV5-6 and TRBJ1-2; TRBD1 might be the D (5 bases). The sample in question was peripheral blood, obtained 4 weeks after starting pembrolizumab. The sequence was obtained from an adult with mismatch repair-deficient cancer. The CDR3 nucleotides are TGTGCCAGCAGCTTGGGCGGGGGAGAATACGGCTACACCTTC. It yields the protein CASSLGGGEYGYTF.